This is a list of T cell receptor beta chains from one sample in a study of cytomegalovirus exposure and HLA in healthy donors. The method was immunoSEQ multiplex PCR; TCRdb's version includes in-frame clones alone and lacks a portion of them. The sample shows 95,000 to 100,000 clones, roughly 82% of them seen only once. Sequences were obtained from PBMCs. The receptors derive from a human donor in good health. CDR3s include the opening cysteine and the closing phenylalanine or tryptophan. D genes are given only for firm matches. A row's size may be missing; if present it is once, few, many or a size class.

cdr3_aa cdr3_nt clone_size v_call d_call cdr3_length j_call
CASSQDSLHEQFF TGCGCCAGCAGCCAGGACAGCCTTCATGAGCAGTTCTTC . TRBV5-1 . 13 TRBJ2-1
CASSQGTVSAGELFF TGTGCCAGCAGTCAAGGGACAGTTTCTGCCGGGGAGCTGTTTTTT few TRBV7-9 TRBD1 15 TRBJ2-2
CASSHGQGSISWYGYTF TGTGCCAGCAGCCACGGACAGGGTTCTATCTCTTGGTATGGCTACACCTTC . TRBV7-9 TRBD1 17 TRBJ1-2
CASSLAGTAYEQYF TGCGCCAGCAGCTTGGCCGGGACAGCCTACGAGCAGTACTTC . TRBV5-1 TRBD1 14 TRBJ2-7
CSVTGGPETQYF TGCAGCGTTACGGGAGGGCCGGAGACCCAGTACTTC . TRBV29-1 TRBD2 12 TRBJ2-5
CASSLVGMRETQYF TGCGCCAGCAGCTTGGTCGGGATGAGGGAGACCCAGTACTTC . TRBV5-1 . 14 TRBJ2-5
CASGPTGGWETQYF TGTGCTAGTGGCCCCACAGGGGGCTGGGAGACCCAGTACTTC . TRBV12-5 TRBD1 14 TRBJ2-5
CASSQPQFGPNTEAFF TGTGCCAGCTCCCAACCCCAATTTGGCCCGAACACTGAAGCTTTCTTT . TRBV5-4 . 16 TRBJ1-1
CASSVTSYEQFF TGTGCCAGCAGCGTTACTAGCTATGAGCAGTTCTTC . TRBV9 . 12 TRBJ2-1
CASSVDGYGNTIYF TGTGCCAGCAGCGTAGACGGGTACGGAAACACCATATATTTT . TRBV9 . 14 TRBJ1-3
CASSFYRTSGGAYNEQFF TGTGCCAGCAGTTTCTACCGGACTAGCGGGGGGGCGTACAATGAGCAGTTCTTC . TRBV27 TRBD2 18 TRBJ2-1
CASSQVGQNPSGANVLTF TGTGCCAGCAGCCAAGTGGGACAGAATCCTTCTGGGGCCAACGTCCTGACTTTC many TRBV4-2 TRBD1 18 TRBJ2-6
CASRATGTIGEQYF TGTGCCAGCAGAGCGACAGGGACGATTGGCGAGCAGTACTTC . TRBV6-1 TRBD1 14 TRBJ2-7
CASSNNRDRGAWAEAFF TGTGCCAGCAGCAACAACCGGGACAGGGGAGCTTGGGCTGAAGCTTTCTTT . TRBV27 TRBD1 17 TRBJ1-1
CASRQGNTEAFF TGTGCCAGCAGGCAGGGAAACACTGAAGCTTTCTTT few TRBV7-6 . 12 TRBJ1-1
CASNDRNYGYTF TGTGCCAGTAACGACAGGAACTATGGCTACACCTTC few TRBV19 . 12 TRBJ1-2
CASSSIGTGDSPLHF TGTGCCAGTAGTAGCATAGGGACAGGGGACTCACCCCTCCACTTT . TRBV19 TRBD1 15 TRBJ1-6
CASRHLQGSNQPQHF TGTGCCAGCAGGCATCTCCAGGGGAGCAATCAGCCCCAGCATTTT . TRBV6-1 . 15 TRBJ1-5
CASSRYGTGGAEAFF TGTGCCAGCAGCAGATACGGGACAGGGGGGGCTGAAGCTTTCTTT . TRBV5-4 TRBD1 15 TRBJ1-1
CASSYRDGRTDTQYF TGTGCCAGCAGTTACAGGGATGGGCGCACAGATACGCAGTATTTT . TRBV6-4 . 15 TRBJ2-3
CASSALKKGATEAFF TGTGCCAGCAGTGCGCTAAAAAAAGGGGCTACTGAAGCTTTCTTT . TRBV2 . 15 TRBJ1-1
CASSLGRQGYGTGELFF TGTGCCAGCAGTTTGGGTAGACAGGGATATGGCACCGGGGAGCTGTTTTTT . TRBV27 TRBD1 17 TRBJ2-2
CASGLVTQPQHF TGTGCTAGTGGTTTGGTCACACAGCCCCAGCATTTT . TRBV12-5 . 12 TRBJ1-5
CASSLDRAYGYTF TGTGCCAGCAGTCTCGACAGGGCCTATGGCTACACCTTC . TRBV2 TRBD1 13 TRBJ1-2
CASSEVGILTEAFF TGTGCCAGCAGTGAGGTCGGGATCTTAACTGAAGCTTTCTTT . TRBV2 . 14 TRBJ1-1
CSVDPPSGSPDTQYF TGCAGCGTTGATCCCCCTAGCGGGAGCCCAGATACGCAGTATTTT . TRBV29-1 TRBD2 15 TRBJ2-3
CASRPGQGDEQYF TGTGCCAGCAGACCGGGACAGGGGGACGAGCAGTACTTC . TRBV6-5 TRBD1 13 TRBJ2-7
CASSQGPGLSNGYTF TGCGCCAGCAGCCAAGGGCCAGGTCTCTCCAATGGCTACACCTTC once TRBV4-1 . 15 TRBJ1-2
CASSLWVAWETQYF TGTGCCAGCAGCTTGTGGGTAGCGTGGGAGACCCAGTACTTC few TRBV5-8 . 14 TRBJ2-5
CASSQGGGYEQYF TGTGCCAGCAGCCAGGGGGGCGGATACGAGCAGTACTTC . TRBV9 . 13 TRBJ2-7
CASSLGTSFINYEQYF TGCGCCAGCAGCTTGGGGACTAGCTTTATTAACTACGAGCAGTACTTC . TRBV5-1 TRBD2 16 TRBJ2-7
CAISPGTRNCGQYF TGTGCCATCAGTCCGGGAACAAGGAATTGCGGGCAGTACTTC . TRBV10-3 . 14 TRBJ2-7
CASSRPGRRLTQETQYF TGCGCCAGCAGCCGACCGGGGAGGAGACTAACCCAAGAGACCCAGTACTTC few TRBV4-3 . 17 TRBJ2-5
CSVDLAGEGTEAFF TGCAGCGTTGATCTTGCAGGTGAAGGCACTGAAGCTTTCTTT . TRBV29-1 . 14 TRBJ1-1
CASSQPGQGGAEAFF TGTGCCAGCAGTCAACCGGGACAGGGGGGCGCTGAAGCTTTCTTT . TRBV28 TRBD1 15 TRBJ1-1